The clone carrying this T cell receptor (beta chain) has only a few counts. In the original processing: Nucleated cell number was recorded as an estimate derived from reference gene primer amplification. Profiling relied on immunoSEQ multiplex PCR, and the TCRdb table lists in-frame clones only, not all of them. V, J and clone size are taken as reported in that table, and D and trimming were inferred from the DNA itself. Among roughly 66,000 clones listed, around 81% were seen once. CDR3 length: 15 residues. The V and J ends lost 2 bases and 9 bases, in that order; junction bases with no gene match: 9. Germline-derived CDR1 and CDR2 are SGHRS and YFSETQ. These data come from a study of blood T cell repertoires in COVID-19. Study context: Spain, Italy and the United States supplied samples that represented acute and convalescent COVID-19. The cDNA or gDNA used as material had been derived from T cells, B-cell-depleted T cells, or PBMCs.

The sample consisted of peripheral blood. The rearrangement uses TRBV5-1 and TRBJ2-1, with TRBD1 matching over 9 bases. The sequence was collected from an older woman with acute or convalescent COVID-19. CDR3 nucleotide sequence: TGCGCCAGCAGCTTAGGGGACAGGGAGGTTAGTGAGCAGTTCTTC. It specifies CASSLGDREVSEQFF.